This paragraph covers one T cell receptor (beta chain) sequence. Its antigen is still unknown. Within one base of it there is no much larger clone, and no base qualities were kept. CDR1 and CDR2 are drawn from the germline V gene: MNHEY, SVGAGI. The junction shows trimming of 6 bases on V and 1 base on J, and the gene matches do not reach 5 bases of it. From its cysteine to its phenylalanine, the CDR3 spans 14 amino acids. Only CDR3 DNA is held: 42 bases, read in frame from base 1. The immunoSEQ Assay, a bias-controlled multiplex PCR, was used to amplify TCRbeta CDR3 regions from genomic DNA. In the original analysis: The number of nucleated cells in each sample was estimated by amplification of reference gene primers within the assay. To quantify the absolute abundance of each unique TCRbeta CDR3 rearrangement, sequence reads were collapsed and filtered. Productive Simpson clonality was computed per sample as the square root of Simpson's diversity index over productive rearrangements. As stored in TCRdb, this immuneACCESS dataset retains in-frame rearrangements with V and J assigned. A fraction of the clones does not appear; measured against another copy, unresolved V genes explain less than half of the discrepancy, and the remainder lacks a known reason. The V and J calls and clone size were taken over from that table, and D and trimming were inferred from the DNA. This sample holds 120,000 or so clones; about 85% were observed only once. The ten largest clonotypes hold 6.6% of the sample.

This entry comes from a study of blood T cell repertoires in COVID-19 (dated by TCRdb to between 2020 and 2021). Background on the whole study: Samples from collaborators originated in the United States, Italy and Spain and spanned both the acute and convalescent phases of COVID-19. The material from the prospective study consisted of cDNA or gDNA derived from T cells, B-cell-depleted T cells, or PBMCs. The dataset comprised deeply sampled blood TCRbeta repertoires from subjects exposed to, actively infected with, or recovered from COVID-19. The repertoires were made available in a free public database intended to serve as a resource for research on the immune response to SARS-CoV-2. The samples were drawn from two sources: the first 160 participants of the ongoing ImmuneRACE study, and 950 to 1,500 subjects contributed by 6 global collaborators. A de-identified subject ID, COVID-19 status, age in years and sex were almost always included in the sample metadata. HLA class I and class II types, where available, came from metadata supplied by the sample provider rather than from assay-based typing.

What the authors observed across the whole study: Clinical and demographic metadata were provided uncurated, with the amount varying by source and participant.

Whole blood was collected in K2EDTA tubes by collaborating institutions according to the institutions' own protocols. For TCRbeta analysis, collaborator samples were shipped as frozen whole blood, as isolated PBMCs, or as DNA extracted from either sample type. The receptor was isolated from a man at least 80 years old with active or convalescent COVID-19. The sequencing input was peripheral blood. This chain is built from TRBV6-5 and TRBJ1-1; TRBD1 matches 7 bases in the middle. The nucleotide sequence is given as TGTGCCAGCAGCTTGGACAGGTGGAACACTGAAGCTTTCTTT. Translated, it reads CASSLDRWNTEAFF.